The text below deals with one T cell receptor beta chain. Antigen: not known. Other nucleotide sequences in the sample specify the same CDR3. The repertoire was sequenced with immunoSEQ multiplex PCR; TCRdb's copy has only in-frame clones and lacks some. The data contain about 350,000 clones, 65% to 90% of them singletons. This entry comes from a study of Ad26.COV2.S vaccination and SARS-CoV-2 variants. As for the study in general: Among those in the COV1001 Ad26.COV2.S trial arm was the donor. Study-wide findings and caveats: Ad26.COV2.S recipients had broader spike-specific TCRs (P = 0.0014).

Treatment: roughly 19 received Ad26.COV2.S at low or high dose, single or two shots; 5 received placebo; per-sample allocation not given. Each sample was drawn 63 days after the first injection (of vaccine or placebo). SARS-CoV-2 spike from the Wuhan strain was encoded by the vaccine, an Ad26 vector. In germline, CDR1 is LGHNA, CDR2 YNFKEQ. The CDR3 has 14 amino acids. The V and J ends lost 1 base and 5 bases respectively, with 8 bases between them. The chain uses TRBV4-2 and TRBJ1-4; D remains unclear. This TCR derives from a person aged 18-60 years who received the Ad26.COV2.S COVID-19 vaccine or a placebo. The sequencing here drew on peripheral blood, taken in a trial of Ad26.COV2.S vaccine versus placebo. Here the CDR3 DNA reads TGTGCCAGCAGCCAAGCTGGGCACAATGAAAAACTGTTTTTT. Translated, it gives CASSQAGHNEKLFF.